Sequencing of this T cell receptor beta chain was carried out in a study of T cell responses to AZD1222 COVID-19 vaccine. Whole-study results and caveats: Donors, mostly white British, included more females; clonal diversity was possibly underestimated. Targets within unmutated variant regions were reportedly found for nearly half of spike-specific TCRs. With dominance at 160-218 and 743-854, vaccine-associated CD4 TCRs spanned spike.

Notes on this clone: Its specificity is unknown.

The protocol was immunoSEQ multiplex PCR, while the TCRdb copy is restricted to in-frame clones and leaves out a portion. The table records 140,000 to 150,000 clones, 91% of them present only once. This CDR3 has 15 amino acids. Trimming took 5 bases from V and 1 from J; bases not matched to a gene: 7. Germline CDR1 reads SEHNR; CDR2 reads FQNEAQ (reference sequence). The sequence was obtained from an adult in good health. The chain links TRBV7-9 to TRBJ2-7; 8 nucleotides align to TRBD1. Source: peripheral blood, taken on day 0 of AZD1222 vaccination. The CDR3 sequence: CASSLQGGDSYEQYF. CDR3 DNA sequence: TGTGCCAGCAGCCTACAGGGGGGAGATTCCTACGAGCAGTACTTC.